A selection of T cell receptor beta chains follows, all from one sample in a study of blood T cells in healthy people across ages. MiXCR, applied by TCRdb to the 5' RACE reads, yields one record per CDR3 protein. The sample lists about 800,000 distinct CDR3 sequences; approximately 25% were seen once. In addition, the sample was reused for a study of T cells of mothers and their children.

Source material: blood. The receptors derive from a boy aged 5-17 years in good health. The CDR3 runs from the conserved cysteine through the conserved F or W. The D gene is left open where the match is weak. Not every row has a clone size; where given, it reads once, few, many or a size class.

clone_size: -
j_call: TRBJ1-5
d_call: -
v_call: TRBV12-3/TRBV12-4
cdr3_nt: TGTGCCAGCAGAACAGGACAGCCAAATCAGCCCCAGCATTTT
cdr3_aa: CASRTGQPNQPQHF

clone_size: few
j_call: TRBJ2-3
d_call: TRBD2
v_call: TRBV6-5
cdr3_nt: TGTGCCAGCAGTTACTCGAGACTAGCGGGAGGGGATACGCAGTATTTT
cdr3_aa: CASSYSRLAGGDTQYF

clone_size: -
j_call: TRBJ2-5
d_call: TRBD1
v_call: TRBV29-1
cdr3_nt: TGCAGCGTTGATCACGGACAGGAGGTCCAGTACTTC
cdr3_aa: CSVDHGQEVQYF

clone_size: -
j_call: TRBJ1-1
d_call: -
v_call: TRBV10-3
cdr3_nt: TGTGCCATCAGTCCGGACGGGGCGGGCACTGAAGCTTTCTTT
cdr3_aa: CAISPDGAGTEAFF

clone_size: -
j_call: TRBJ1-2
d_call: TRBD1
v_call: TRBV30
cdr3_nt: TGTGCCTGGAGTGGGGGGAACAGGGGCGGCTACACCTTC
cdr3_aa: CAWSGGNRGGYTF

clone_size: many
j_call: TRBJ2-1
d_call: TRBD2
v_call: TRBV9
cdr3_nt: TGCGCCAGCAGTCCCGGGACTACTTACAATGAGCAGTTCTTC
cdr3_aa: CASSPGTTYNEQFF

clone_size: many
j_call: TRBJ2-1
d_call: -
v_call: TRBV6-2/TRBV6-3
cdr3_nt: TGTGCCAGCAGTTTAGACAGGGAGGCCTACAATGAGCAGTTCTTC
cdr3_aa: CASSLDREAYNEQFF

clone_size: few
j_call: TRBJ2-5
d_call: -
v_call: TRBV5-8
cdr3_nt: TGTGCCAGCAGCCCTAGACAGGCGATACAAGAGACCCAGTACTTC
cdr3_aa: CASSPRQAIQETQYF

clone_size: -
j_call: TRBJ1-2
d_call: -
v_call: TRBV7-9
cdr3_nt: TGTGCCAGCAGCTCGAGGAGTTACTATGGCTACACCTTC
cdr3_aa: CASSSRSYYGYTF

clone_size: few
j_call: TRBJ1-2
d_call: -
v_call: TRBV12-3/TRBV12-4
cdr3_nt: TGTGCCAGCAAAGACGTGATCGACTATGGCTACACCTTC
cdr3_aa: CASKDVIDYGYTF

clone_size: -
j_call: TRBJ2-7
d_call: TRBD1
v_call: TRBV11-1
cdr3_nt: TGTGCCAGCAGCTTAGCCGGACAGGCTTCATACGAGCAGTACTTC
cdr3_aa: CASSLAGQASYEQYF

clone_size: -
j_call: TRBJ2-5
d_call: -
v_call: TRBV6-5
cdr3_nt: TGTGCCAGCAGTTGGTCTGACCAAGAGACCCAGTACTTC
cdr3_aa: CASSWSDQETQYF

clone_size: -
j_call: TRBJ2-6
d_call: -
v_call: TRBV6-5
cdr3_nt: TGTGCCAGCAGTTACTTCTCTGGGGCCAACGTCCTGACTTTC
cdr3_aa: CASSYFSGANVLTF

clone_size: many
j_call: TRBJ2-4
d_call: -
v_call: TRBV29-1
cdr3_nt: TGCAGCGTTGAAGATCCGGGGGGCAGGGGATTACCCAAAAACATTCAGTACTTC
cdr3_aa: CSVEDPGGRGLPKNIQYF

clone_size: -
j_call: TRBJ2-5
d_call: TRBD2
v_call: TRBV12-3/TRBV12-4
cdr3_nt: TGTGCCAGCAGTTCCTCACTAGCGGGGGCCCAAGAGACCCAGTACTTC
cdr3_aa: CASSSSLAGAQETQYF

clone_size: few
j_call: TRBJ1-2
d_call: -
v_call: TRBV3-1
cdr3_nt: TGTGCCAGCAGCCGATGGGACTCTCCGGCGGGCTATGGCTACACCTTC
cdr3_aa: CASSRWDSPAGYGYTF

clone_size: -
j_call: TRBJ2-5
d_call: TRBD2
v_call: TRBV7-2
cdr3_nt: TGTGCCAGCTCACTAGCGTCCTTCCAAGAGACCCAGTACTTC
cdr3_aa: CASSLASFQETQYF

clone_size: few
j_call: TRBJ2-1
d_call: -
v_call: TRBV27
cdr3_nt: TGTGCCAGCAGAGACGGGACATTAGTGGGCAATGAGCAGTTCTTC
cdr3_aa: CASRDGTLVGNEQFF

clone_size: -
j_call: TRBJ1-4
d_call: -
v_call: TRBV28
cdr3_nt: TGTGCCAGCCGCTGGGACACGTCTAATGAAAAACTGTTTTTT
cdr3_aa: CASRWDTSNEKLFF

clone_size: -
j_call: TRBJ1-4
d_call: -
v_call: TRBV25-1
cdr3_nt: TGTGCCAGCAGCCGGGGTGGGGCAACTAATGAAAAACTGTTTTTT
cdr3_aa: CASSRGGATNEKLFF

clone_size: -
j_call: TRBJ1-5
d_call: TRBD1
v_call: TRBV15
cdr3_nt: TGTGCCACCAGCGACAGGGTGAGCAATCAGCCCCAGCATTTT
cdr3_aa: CATSDRVSNQPQHF

clone_size: -
j_call: TRBJ2-5
d_call: -
v_call: TRBV7-9
cdr3_nt: TGTGCCCTACCGATTCAGGGGTACTTC
cdr3_aa: CALPIQGYF

clone_size: many
j_call: TRBJ1-5
d_call: -
v_call: TRBV6-2/TRBV6-3
cdr3_nt: TGTGCCAGCAGCCTCAGGGACTTGGATCAGCCCCAGCATTTT
cdr3_aa: CASSLRDLDQPQHF

clone_size: few
j_call: TRBJ2-3
d_call: TRBD2
v_call: TRBV6-5
cdr3_nt: TGTGCCAGCAGTTACTTCCCACGACCTACTAGCGAGCCCACAAATACGCAGTATTTT
cdr3_aa: CASSYFPRPTSEPTNTQYF

clone_size: -
j_call: TRBJ1-1
d_call: -
v_call: TRBV7-2
cdr3_nt: TGTGCCAGCAGCTTAGGTATCGAAACGATTGGCACTGAAGCTTTCTTT
cdr3_aa: CASSLGIETIGTEAFF

clone_size: -
j_call: TRBJ1-2
d_call: -
v_call: TRBV29-1
cdr3_nt: TGCAGCATATGGACGGCTACAAACTATGGCTACACCTTC
cdr3_aa: CSIWTATNYGYTF

clone_size: -
j_call: TRBJ1-1
d_call: -
v_call: TRBV15
cdr3_nt: TGTGCCACCAGCAGAGATCCCAGTCAACCACTGAACCCTTTCTTT
cdr3_aa: CATSRDPSQPLNPFF

clone_size: -
j_call: TRBJ1-5
d_call: TRBD1
v_call: TRBV27
cdr3_nt: TGCGCCAGCAGTGCGGTTCCGGGACAGAGGCCTGTTGGCAATCAGCCCCAGCATTTT
cdr3_aa: CASSAVPGQRPVGNQPQHF

clone_size: few
j_call: TRBJ2-2
d_call: TRBD2
v_call: TRBV6-1
cdr3_nt: TGTGCCAACCAAGCGGGACCCAGCACCGGGGAGCTGTTTTTT
cdr3_aa: CANQAGPSTGELFF

clone_size: once
j_call: TRBJ2-4
d_call: TRBD1
v_call: TRBV7-9
cdr3_nt: TGTGCCAGCAGCATGGGGACAGGGATGAACATTCAGTACTTC
cdr3_aa: CASSMGTGMNIQYF

clone_size: -
j_call: TRBJ1-4
d_call: -
v_call: TRBV27
cdr3_nt: TGTGCCGGCAGTCCTGCCCGGGGCGAAAAACTGTTTTTT
cdr3_aa: CAGSPARGEKLFF

clone_size: -
j_call: TRBJ2-5
d_call: TRBD2
v_call: TRBV5-1
cdr3_nt: TGCGCCAGCAGCTCAGAGCGGGGGGCAGAAGAGACCCAGTACTTC
cdr3_aa: CASSSERGAEETQYF

clone_size: -
j_call: TRBJ2-6
d_call: -
v_call: TRBV20-1
cdr3_nt: TGCAGTGCTAGAGTTGTGTCTGGGGCCAACGTCCTGACTTTC
cdr3_aa: CSARVVSGANVLTF

clone_size: -
j_call: TRBJ1-1
d_call: TRBD1
v_call: TRBV7-3
cdr3_nt: TGTGCCAGCAGCTCAGACCCGGGACAGACTGAAGCTTTCTTT
cdr3_aa: CASSSDPGQTEAFF

clone_size: many
j_call: TRBJ2-4
d_call: -
v_call: TRBV15
cdr3_nt: TGTGCCACCAGCATTAGGACGGGAGACATTCAGTACTTC
cdr3_aa: CATSIRTGDIQYF

clone_size: few
j_call: TRBJ2-1
d_call: TRBD1
v_call: TRBV20-1
cdr3_nt: TGCAGTGCCATAAGACAGGGCCCTTACAATGAGCAGTTCTTC
cdr3_aa: CSAIRQGPYNEQFF

clone_size: many
j_call: TRBJ1-5
d_call: -
v_call: TRBV2
cdr3_nt: TGTGCCAGCAGGGATAGAAGGAATCAGCCCCAGCATTTT
cdr3_aa: CASRDRRNQPQHF

clone_size: -
j_call: TRBJ2-5
d_call: -
v_call: TRBV3-1
cdr3_nt: TGTGCCAGCAGCTCCGAGGTGGGGCACGTACAAGAGACCCAGTACTTC
cdr3_aa: CASSSEVGHVQETQYF

clone_size: few
j_call: TRBJ2-3
d_call: -
v_call: TRBV4-1
cdr3_nt: TGCGCCAGCAGCCAAATGGGTAGCGGCACAGATACGCAGTATTTT
cdr3_aa: CASSQMGSGTDTQYF

clone_size: -
j_call: TRBJ2-1
d_call: TRBD2
v_call: TRBV11-2
cdr3_nt: TGTGCCAGCAGCTTAGCTGGCGGGAGGGGCGATGAGCAGTTCTTC
cdr3_aa: CASSLAGGRGDEQFF

clone_size: -
j_call: TRBJ2-1
d_call: -
v_call: TRBV6-2/TRBV6-3
cdr3_nt: TGTGCCAGCTTCGGGACCTACAATGAGCAGTTCTTC
cdr3_aa: CASFGTYNEQFF

clone_size: -
j_call: TRBJ1-5
d_call: -
v_call: TRBV19
cdr3_nt: TGTGCCAGTAACCACCTGGGTGGGCCCCAGCATTTT
cdr3_aa: CASNHLGGPQHF